Detailed here is one T cell receptor beta chain. Its antigen is still unknown. No base quality information exists; no much larger clone differs at one position. The source of the sample is a study of radiotherapy plus CTLA-4 blockade in lung cancer (dated by TCRdb to between 2018 and 2020). Background for the entire study: Among enrolled patients, about 19% had an objective response and around 33% reached disease control.

Receptor libraries were prepared by the immunoSEQ multiplex PCR assay. TCRdb obtained this table from immuneACCESS and retained in-frame rearrangements with V and J assigned. These tables miss some clones; where compared with another copy, unresolved V genes account for less than half of the shortfall, and the remainder is unexplained. The sample table shows 55,000 to 65,000 clones, and more than 70% are seen once. The ten most abundant clones make up 2.5% to 3% of the sample. In this study, focal radiation therapy paired with CTLA-4 blockade (ipilimumab) was tested in patients who had chemo-refractory metastatic non-small-cell lung cancer. The investigation overall reported the following: The strongest predictors of response, as reported, were early dynamic changes in blood T cell clones along with a rise in serum interferon-beta after radiation. After treatment with radiotherapy and ipilimumab, TCR clones that came from tumors expanded in the peripheral blood.

The germline V gene (reference sequence) gives CDR1 as PRHDT and CDR2 as FYEKMQ. Counted from cysteine to phenylalanine, this CDR3 has 14 amino acids. Only the CDR3 DNA stays, 42 bases, in frame from base 1. V was cut back by 3 bases and J by 0 bases, leaving a gap of 5 bases between them. Sequences were derived from peripheral blood, sampled from a patient treated with radiotherapy plus ipilimumab. This sequence originates from a human donor with non-small cell lung cancer who had a complete response to radiotherapy plus ipilimumab. Recombination joined TRBV13 with TRBJ1-4, and the D gene may be TRBD1, 5 bases matching. The CDR3 corresponds to CASSLTATNEKLFF. The DNA is TGTGCCAGCAGCTTGACAGCAACTAATGAAAAACTGTTTTTT.